A single sample gave rise to the 29 T cell receptor beta chains below, sequenced in a study of T cell responses to AZD1222 COVID-19 vaccine. The assay was immunoSEQ multiplex PCR, and TCRdb's table has in-frame clones only and misses some. The data hold 120,000 to 150,000 clones, with around 86% observed a single time. The input for sequencing was peripheral blood, taken on day 0 of MenACWY control vaccination. The receptor set was obtained from an adult in good health.

The V call is TRBV5-6, the J call TRBJ1-1; possible D gene TRBD1, 6 bases. The germline gives CDR1 SGHDT, CDR2 YYEEEE. The V and J ends lost 3 bases and 11 bases respectively, with 11 bases between them. The CDR3 consists of 11 residues. DNA of the CDR3: TGTGCCAGCAGCTGGGGGCGCGAGGCTTTCTTT. Translation gives CASSWGREAFF.

The sample holds a few counts of this clone. The V gene is TRBV10-3, the J gene TRBJ2-1; 10 bases fit TRBD2. The CDR3 has 16 amino acids. Looked up from germline, CDR1 is ENHRY and CDR2 is SYGVKD. The J segment lost 6 bases and the V segment lost 4 bases, leaving 9 bases of the junction unmatched. The CDR3: CAISANSGGPGNEQFF. Written as DNA, the CDR3 is TGTGCCATCAGTGCAAATAGCGGGGGGCCAGGCAATGAGCAGTTCTTC.

The J gene is TRBJ1-2, the V gene TRBV29-1; 9 nucleotides align to TRBD1. Losses at the gene ends were 6 bases for V and 3 bases for J; bases not matched to a gene: 14. Germline V lookup: CDR1 SQVTM, CDR2 ANQGSEA. This CDR3 spans 16 amino acids. The CDR3 sequence is CSVGRGQGRRDYGYTF. The CDR3, as DNA: TGCAGCGTCGGACGGGGACAGGGTCGGAGGGACTATGGCTACACCTTC. Using reference TRBV29-1 and TRBJ1-2 for the parts outside the CDR3, the full variable domain is SAVISQKPSRDICQRGTSLTIQCQVDSQVTMMFWYRQQPGQSLTLIATANQGSEATYESGFVIDKFPISRPNLTFSTLTVSNMSPEDSSIYLCSVGRGQGRRDYGYTFGSGTRLTVV.

The chain links TRBV3-1 (or the pseudogene TRBV3-2) to TRBJ1-4; D unclear. The CDR3 covers 15 residues. Germline loops: CDR1 LGHDT, CDR2 YNNKEL (reference sequence). The ends were cut back, 4 bases at V and 1 base at J, with 10 bases in the middle. The CDR3 DNA sequence: TGTGCCAGCAGCCCTGTGCGGGGAACTAATGAAAAACTGTTTTTT. Translated, it gives CASSPVRGTNEKLFF.

This clone has a handful of counts. The chain combines TRBV6-6 with TRBJ2-2; 7 positions match TRBD1. V gave up 4 bases and J gave up 4 bases; unmatched junction bases: 9. The CDR3 is 16 residues long. Germline-derived CDR1 and CDR2 are MNHNY and SVGAGI (reference sequence). This chain's CDR3 is CASSSPEGQTTGELFF. In nucleotides, the CDR3 is TGTGCCAGCAGTTCCCCCGAGGGACAGACCACCGGGGAGCTGTTTTTT.

The chain employs TRBV28 and TRBJ2-5; D might be TRBD1 (5 bases). The CDR3 loop spans 14 amino acids. The V end lost 6 bases, the J end lost 5 bases, and 16 bases lay between the germline ends. Germline CDR1 and CDR2: MDHEN and SYDVKM. CDR3 loop: CASSQTRAGETQYF. The CDR3 DNA is TGTGCCAGCAGCCAAACCAGGGCTGGGGAGACCCAGTACTTC. The full variable domain, completed using reference TRBV28 and TRBJ2-5, is DVKVTQSSRYLVKRTGEKVFLECVQDMDHENMFWYRQDPGLGLRLIYFSYDVKMKEKGDIPEGYSVSREKKERFSLILESASTNQTSMYLCASSQTRAGETQYFGPGTRLLVL.

The J gene is TRBJ1-6, the V gene TRBV10-1; D is undetermined. CDR3 length equals 12 residues. In germline, CDR1 is WNHNN, CDR2 SYGVQD (reference sequence). Trimming stripped 3 bases from V and 7 bases from J, with 4 bases between. CDR3 nucleotides: TGCGCCAGCAGTGACAAGAATTCACCCCTCCACTTT. Amino acids: CASSDKNSPLHF.

The chain recombines TRBV5-1 with TRBJ2-2, with 7 nucleotides matching TRBD2. This CDR3 region has 15 residues. V gave up 5 bases and J gave up 3 bases; unmatched junction bases: 7. Germline V gives CDR1 SGHRS, CDR2 YFSETQ. CDR3 protein: CASSLTRGDTGELFF. As DNA, the CDR3 is TGCGCCAGCAGTCTCACCCGGGGGGACACCGGGGAGCTGTTTTTT.

The V and J genes are TRBV6-6 and TRBJ1-1; no reliable D call. Germline V CDR1 and CDR2: MNHNY, SVGAGI (reference sequence). The CDR3 is made up of 13 amino acids. Trimming cost V 6 bases and J 4 bases, with 12 bases left between them. CDR3: CASRGQAATEAFF. The CDR3 DNA sequence: TGTGCCAGCAGAGGTCAGGCGGCCACTGAAGCTTTCTTT.

Concerning this clone: The same CDR3 can be traced to other DNA sequences in this sample. The V gene is TRBV5-4, the J gene TRBJ2-7; D is uncertain. The CDR3 covers 12 residues. CDR1 and CDR2 (germline): SGHNT, YYREEE (reference sequence). V was trimmed by 1 base and J by 2 bases, leaving 4 bases between them. The CDR3 coding sequence is TGTGCCAGCAGCTTGCAGCCCTACGAGCAGTACTTC. It codes for CASSLQPYEQYF.

The chain's CDR3 is CASSSRVNSYNEQFF. CDR3 nucleotide sequence: TGTGCCAGCAGCTCAAGGGTGAACTCCTACAATGAGCAGTTCTTC. The gene calls are TRBV7-2 and TRBJ2-1; D ambiguous. Looked up from germline, CDR1 is SGHTA and CDR2 is FQGNSA. The CDR3 is 15 amino acids. Deletions cut 4 bases from V and 0 bases from J, with 10 bases between.

This clone appeared a single time. CDR3 residues: CASSLKTGAYNYGYTF. The CDR3, as DNA: TGTGCCAGCAGCTTGAAGACAGGGGCCTATAACTATGGCTACACCTTC. The V and J genes are TRBV5-8 and TRBJ1-2, with TRBD1 identical over 8 bases. V dropped 1 base and J dropped 1; count of bases not matched to a gene: 6. The CDR3 has 16 residues. Germline assignment: CDR1 SGHTS and CDR2 YDEGEE. Variable domain in full (rest from reference TRBV5-8 and TRBJ1-2): EAGVTQSPTHLIKTRGQQATLRCSPISGHTSVYWYQQALGLGLQFLLWYDEGEERNRGNFPPRFSGRQFPNYSSELNVNALELEDSALYLCASSLKTGAYNYGYTFGSGTRLTVV.

The rearrangement joins TRBV19 to TRBJ1-1; a weak D match, TRBD1 (5 bases). V was cut by 9 bases and J by 5 bases, with 13 bases left in between. Germline V CDR1 and CDR2: LNHDA, SQIVND (reference sequence). The CDR3 is 12 amino acids. The CDR3, as DNA: TGTGCCAGCGGAGAGGGGAATACTGAAGCTTTCTTT. As protein: CASGEGNTEAFF. Looking up the rest from reference TRBV19 and TRBJ1-1 gives the full variable domain: DGGITQSPKYLFRKEGQNVTLSCEQNLNHDAMYWYRQDPGQGLRLIYYSQIVNDFQKGDIAEGYSVSREKKESFPLTVTSAQKNPTAFYLCASGEGNTEAFFGQGTRLTVV.

J is TRBJ1-1 and V is TRBV6-5; maybe TRBD1 (5 bases). Looked up from germline, CDR1 is MNHEY and CDR2 is SVGAGI. V lost 5 bases to trimming and J lost 6 bases, with 16 bases between them. This CDR3 comprises 14 residues. In nucleotides, the CDR3 is TGTGCCAGCAGTCAGGACAACCTCCTTCCTGAAGCTTTCTTT. Translating gives CASSQDNLLPEAFF.

The chain combines TRBV7-3 with TRBJ2-2; D call uncertain. The V and J ends lost 3 bases and 1 base respectively, with 6 bases between them. There are 14 residues in the CDR3. Per the germline V gene, CDR1 is SGHTA and CDR2 is FQGTGA. The CDR3 region is CASSFSVNTGELFF. The DNA of the CDR3 is TGTGCCAGCAGCTTTAGTGTGAACACCGGGGAGCTGTTTTTT.

This clone was recorded once. The CDR3 coding sequence is TGTGCCAGCAGCCCTGGGGGGGCAGGGTTGGAGACCCAGTACTTC. Its protein is CASSPGGAGLETQYF. V and J are TRBV7-7 and TRBJ2-5; weak D call: TRBD2 (7 bases). V gave up 5 bases and J gave up 5 bases, with 18 bases separating them. The length of the CDR3 is 15 residues. Germline V gene sequence: CDR1 SSHAT, CDR2 FNYEAQ (reference sequence).

The V and J genes are TRBV5-1 and TRBJ2-5, with 7 bases that match TRBD1. CDR3 length equals 16 residues. Trimming at V came to 2 bases and at J to 0 bases, leaving 7 bases not matched to a gene. The germline gives CDR1 SGHRS, CDR2 YFSETQ. The DNA for the CDR3 is TGCGCCAGCAGCTTCGTGACAGGGATGTACCAAGAGACCCAGTACTTC. It specifies CASSFVTGMYQETQYF.

The rearrangement links TRBV4-2 to TRBJ1-5; the D is unclear. The CDR3 has 15 amino acids. Germline V gene data show CDR1 as LGHNA and CDR2 as YNFKEQ. V was cut by 0 bases and J by 0 bases, with 6 bases left in between. The CDR3 DNA sequence: TGTGCCAGCAGCCAAGATGCCAGTAGCAATCAGCCCCAGCATTTT. Its protein is CASSQDASSNQPQHF.

V is TRBV15 and J is TRBJ1-5; D unclear. The V and J ends lost 0 bases and 4 bases respectively, with 7 bases between them. This CDR3 comprises 14 residues. In germline, CDR1 is LNHNV, CDR2 YYDKDF (reference sequence). DNA of the CDR3: TGTGCCACCAGCAGAGACAATGAAAATCAGCCCCAGCATTTT. Translating it yields CATSRDNENQPQHF.

This clone was found once. CDR3 protein: CASSPVGTGERNEQFF. The CDR3 region has the DNA TGTGCCAGCAGCCCGGTGGGGACAGGGGAGAGAAATGAGCAGTTCTTC. V is TRBV5-4 and J is TRBJ2-1; 10 bases agree with TRBD1. The CDR3 covers 16 residues. Trimming cost V 4 bases and J 7 bases; bases outside gene matches: 11. Germline V gene sequence: CDR1 SGHNT, CDR2 YYREEE (reference sequence).

This rearrangement joins TRBV24-1 to TRBJ2-3; 10 bases map to TRBD2. This CDR3 comprises 16 residues. V dropped 4 bases and J dropped 3; count of bases not matched to a gene: 6. CDR1 KGHDR and CDR2 SFDVKD come from the germline V gene. The CDR3 DNA reads as TGTGCCACCAGTGACCTCAAGCGGGGGGGTACAGATACGCAGTATTTT. This codes for CATSDLKRGGTDTQYF.

In the case of this clone: This same CDR3 is encoded by further DNA sequences in the sample. This chain uses TRBV19 with TRBJ2-2; D is undetermined. Germline CDR1 reads LNHDA; CDR2 reads SQIVND (reference sequence). The CDR3 contains 13 residues. The germline V and J ends were trimmed by 3 bases and 5 bases, with 7 bases remaining between them. The CDR3 nucleotides read TGTGCCAGTAGTATTAGACGGACCGGGGAGCTGTTTTTT. It translates to CASSIRRTGELFF.

The chain couples TRBV3-1 (or the pseudogene TRBV3-2) to TRBJ2-4; D unresolved. CDR1 is LGHDT and CDR2 is YNNKEL in the germline V gene (reference sequence). V was shortened by 3 bases and J by 8 bases, with 8 bases between the two germline ends. The CDR3 totals 12 residues. In nucleotides, the CDR3 is TGTGCCAGCAGCCAGGGTTTAGACATTCAGTACTTC. This encodes CASSQGLDIQYF.

J is TRBJ2-3 and V is TRBV5-5; possible D gene TRBD2, 6 bases. Trimming shortened V by 0 bases and J by 5 bases, and 10 bases separated the two germline ends. CDR3 length equals 14 residues. Germline V gives CDR1 SGHKS, CDR2 YYEKEE (reference sequence). The CDR3 sequence is CASSLAGVEDTQYF. The CDR3 nucleotides read TGTGCCAGCAGCTTGGCGGGGGTAGAAGATACGCAGTATTTT.

V is TRBV13 and J is TRBJ1-1; 9 bases fit TRBD1. The CDR3 runs to 13 residues. The V and J ends lost 6 bases and 11 bases, in that order; junction bases with no gene match: 10. Germline-derived CDR1 and CDR2 are PRHDT and FYEKMQ (reference sequence). This CDR3 reads CASRRTGDLEAFF. DNA for the CDR3: TGTGCCAGCAGACGGACAGGGGACCTTGAGGCTTTCTTT.

This clone has more than one count but fewer than ten. V gene TRBV5-1 combines with J gene TRBJ2-3; D could derive from TRBD1 or TRBD2 (5 bases each). The V end lost 6 bases, the J end lost 2 bases, and 13 bases lay between the germline ends. Germline V gene lookup returns CDR1 SGHRS and CDR2 YFSETQ. The CDR3 spans 14 residues. As DNA, the CDR3 is TGCGCCAGCACTACAGAGGGGTACACAGATACGCAGTATTTT. Translated, it gives CASTTEGYTDTQYF.

This clone appeared once. CDR3 DNA: TGTGCCAGCAGTTCAGGCGGGGGATATAGCAATCAGCCCCAGCATTTT. Its protein is CASSSGGGYSNQPQHF. The V and J genes are TRBV28 and TRBJ1-5, with D possibly matching TRBD1 (5 bases). V was shortened by 4 bases and J by 0 bases, with 13 bases between the two germline ends. The V gene's germline CDR1 is MDHEN and CDR2 SYDVKM. The CDR3 is made up of 16 amino acids.

V and J are TRBV3-1 (or the pseudogene TRBV3-2) and TRBJ1-5; TRBD1 matches 9 bases. Per germline, CDR1 LGHDT and CDR2 YNNKEL (reference sequence). The length of the CDR3 is 15 residues. V shed 2 bases and J 5 bases; nucleotides not matched to a gene: 4. The CDR3 loop is CASSQQGQGYQPQHF. The CDR3 bases are TGTGCCAGCAGCCAACAAGGACAGGGGTATCAGCCCCAGCATTTT.

This clone has just one count. The chain is built from TRBV9 and TRBJ1-2; the D is unclear. V was trimmed by 3 bases and J by 3 bases, leaving 9 bases between them. CDR3 size: 13 residues. Germline-derived CDR1 and CDR2 are SGDLS and YYNGEE. CDR3 amino acids: CASSGAGYYGYTF. CDR3 DNA: TGTGCCAGCAGCGGGGCAGGCTACTATGGCTACACCTTC.